This T cell receptor beta chain was recovered during a study of patients and donors after allogeneic stem cell transplantation. This CDR3 has 17 amino acids. Germline CDR1 and CDR2: SGHRS and YFSETQ. With V trimmed by 3 bases and J by 3 bases, 12 bases remained unmatched. This clonotype showed up just a few times. TCRdb redid the calling of the RT-PCR reads with MiXCR, one entry per CDR3 protein. The sample carries approximately 200,000 distinct CDR3 sequences, less than 45% recorded once. The sequenced sample consisted of blood, either unsorted or a sorted T cell fraction (not recorded which). The sequence derives from a human donor who was either an allogeneic HSCT recipient or a stem cell or donor lymphocyte infusion donor (not recorded which). It is not recorded whose cells these are; they may come from a transplant donor. V usage is TRBV5-1 and J usage is TRBJ2-3; the match to TRBD1 covers 8 bases. The CDR3 region is CASSYGTGGRLTDTQYF. The CDR3 nucleotides are TGCGCCAGCAGCTACGGGACAGGCGGCAGGCTAACAGATACGCAGTATTTT.